The subject of this entry is one T cell receptor (beta chain). What it binds is not known. The sample originates from a study of Ad26.COV2.S vaccination and SARS-CoV-2 variants. Study in general: Each vaccinee took Ad26.COV2.S intramuscularly, once or twice 56 days apart.

Trimming left V 2 bases short and J 4 bases short, with 8 bases between. The V gene's germline CDR1 is MNHNS and CDR2 SASEGT. The CDR3 is 13 residues long. Notes on the study in general: Breadth and depth estimates from TCRs may understate total T cell responses. People who got the vaccine or the placebo had similar non-spike TCR breadth.

TCRdb's table, derived via immunoSEQ multiplex PCR, lists solely in-frame clones and lacks some. The sample shows 400,000 to 500,000 clones, roughly 89% of them seen only once. Sample treatment: about 20 received Ad26.COV2.S at low or high dose, single or two shots; about 5 received placebo; per-sample allocation not given. It was on day 63 after the first vaccine or placebo injection that samples were taken. Immunization relied on an Ad26 vector, which expressed Wuhan-strain SARS-CoV-2 spike. Material: peripheral blood, obtained in a trial of Ad26.COV2.S vaccine versus placebo. The receptor was derived from a person aged 18-60 years who received the Ad26.COV2.S COVID-19 vaccine or a placebo. This chain links TRBV6-1 with TRBJ1-1; D might be TRBD1 (5 bases). CDR3 bases: TGTGCCAGCAGTGAATGGGGGGGCACTGAAGCTTTCTTT. Protein product: CASSEWGGTEAFF.